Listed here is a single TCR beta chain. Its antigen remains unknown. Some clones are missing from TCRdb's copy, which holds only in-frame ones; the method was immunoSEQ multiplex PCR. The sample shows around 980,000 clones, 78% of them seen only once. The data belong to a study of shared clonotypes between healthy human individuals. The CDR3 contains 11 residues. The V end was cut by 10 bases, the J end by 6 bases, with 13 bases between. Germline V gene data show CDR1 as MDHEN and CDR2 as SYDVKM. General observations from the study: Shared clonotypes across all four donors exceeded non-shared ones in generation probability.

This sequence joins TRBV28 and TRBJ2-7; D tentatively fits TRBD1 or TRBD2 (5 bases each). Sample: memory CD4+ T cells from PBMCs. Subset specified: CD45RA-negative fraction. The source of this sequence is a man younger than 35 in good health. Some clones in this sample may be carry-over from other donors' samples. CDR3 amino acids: CATLGVREQYF. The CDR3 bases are TGTGCCACCCTGGGGGTTCGCGAGCAGTACTTC.